This T cell receptor beta chain originates from a study of blood T cell repertoires in COVID-19. About the research overall: The analysed material was cDNA or gDNA that came from T cells, B-cell-depleted T cells, or PBMCs.

Under the authors' procedure: From reference gene primer amplification, estimates of nucleated cell counts were derived. Data came from immunoSEQ multiplex PCR; TCRdb stores just in-frame clones and leaves some out. Clone size and the V and J calls come from that table; the DNA yielded D and trimming. The sample yields 110,000 to 150,000 clones, 70% to 85% seen once. CDR1 is LGHNA, CDR2 YNFKEQ, per germline. The CDR3 is 16 residues long. Trimming removed 0 bases from V and 7 bases from J; junction bases left unmatched: 4. This TCR was sampled from a human donor in a cohort sampled during active COVID-19. The chain recombines TRBV4-2 with TRBJ1-6; 9 positions agree with TRBD1. The sample taken for sequencing was peripheral blood. The CDR3 sequence is CASSQDGGTGNSPLHF. The CDR3 DNA reads TGTGCCAGCAGCCAAGATGGGGGGACAGGGAATTCACCCCTCCACTTT.